A selection of T cell receptor beta chains follows, all from one sample in a study of blood T cell repertoires in COVID-19. The assay was immunoSEQ multiplex PCR, and TCRdb's table has in-frame clones only and misses some. The sample includes 150,000 to 200,000 clones, roughly 84% of them seen just once. Sequencing was done on a sample of peripheral blood. The receptors come from a human donor with acute or convalescent COVID-19. The donor label of this sample is uncertain. Both conserved end residues are part of each CDR3. A D gene is named only where the DNA matches it firmly. Expanded clones are given a class, and other clones once, few, many or no size at all.

j_gene: TRBJ2-1; d_gene: -; v_gene: TRBV4-1; abundance: -; CDR3nt: TGCGCCAGCAGCCAAGACCAGGGGCCGGGCAATGAGCAGTTCTTC; CDR3aa: CASSQDQGPGNEQFF
j_gene: TRBJ2-2; d_gene: TRBD1; v_gene: TRBV6-5; abundance: once; CDR3nt: TGTGCCAGCAGCAGGGGGTTGAACACCGGGGAGCTGTTTTTT; CDR3aa: CASSRGLNTGELFF
j_gene: TRBJ1-1; d_gene: TRBD1; v_gene: TRBV7-8; abundance: -; CDR3nt: TGTGCCAGCAGCCGCAGGGGGCTTTTTGCTGAAGCTTTCTTT; CDR3aa: CASSRRGLFAEAFF
j_gene: TRBJ2-3; d_gene: -; v_gene: TRBV19; abundance: -; CDR3nt: TGTGCCAGTAGTATAATTCCAGGGGCTGGGGGAGATACGCAGTATTTT; CDR3aa: CASSIIPGAGGDTQYF
j_gene: TRBJ1-4; d_gene: -; v_gene: TRBV6-5; abundance: -; CDR3nt: TGTGCCAGCAGCGACAGTGCAACTAATGAAAAACTGTTTTTT; CDR3aa: CASSDSATNEKLFF
j_gene: TRBJ1-1; d_gene: TRBD1; v_gene: TRBV6-6; abundance: -; CDR3nt: TGTGCCAGCAGTTTCCCGGGACAGGGATGGGACACTGAAGCTTTCTTT; CDR3aa: CASSFPGQGWDTEAFF
j_gene: TRBJ2-7; d_gene: -; v_gene: TRBV18; abundance: once; CDR3nt: TGTGCCAGCTCCGGGACTGGCCCCTCCTACGAGCAGTACTTC; CDR3aa: CASSGTGPSYEQYF
j_gene: TRBJ1-1; d_gene: TRBD1; v_gene: TRBV9; abundance: -; CDR3nt: TGTGCCAGCAGCGCCCTCACAGGGGCTGAAGCTTTCTTT; CDR3aa: CASSALTGAEAFF
j_gene: TRBJ2-5; d_gene: TRBD2; v_gene: TRBV7-2; abundance: many; CDR3nt: TGTGCCAGCAGAGAGGGACTAGCGGGGCCCTATGGGACCCAGTACTTC; CDR3aa: CASREGLAGPYGTQYF
j_gene: TRBJ2-1; d_gene: TRBD2; v_gene: TRBV11-2; abundance: -; CDR3nt: TGTGCCAGCAGCTCTTTCGGACTAGCGGGGTCCTACAATGAGCAGTTCTTC; CDR3aa: CASSSFGLAGSYNEQFF
j_gene: TRBJ1-4; d_gene: -; v_gene: TRBV27; abundance: -; CDR3nt: TGTGCCAGCAGCCCCTCTTCAACTAATGAAAAACTGTTTTTT; CDR3aa: CASSPSSTNEKLFF
j_gene: TRBJ2-4; d_gene: TRBD2; v_gene: TRBV11-2; abundance: -; CDR3nt: TGTGCCAGCAGCTTAATTGAGGCGGGGGTAGCCAAAAACATTCAGTACTTC; CDR3aa: CASSLIEAGVAKNIQYF
j_gene: TRBJ1-6; d_gene: -; v_gene: TRBV15; abundance: -; CDR3nt: TGTGCCACCAGCAGAGTAGCGAGGGAGTCACCCCTCCACTTT; CDR3aa: CATSRVARESPLHF
j_gene: TRBJ2-7; d_gene: -; v_gene: TRBV28; abundance: few; CDR3nt: TGTGCCAGCAGGTTAGCGGCCCTCGGGGAGCAGTACTTC; CDR3aa: CASRLAALGEQYF
j_gene: TRBJ1-3; d_gene: -; v_gene: TRBV29-1; abundance: once; CDR3nt: TGCAGCGCAGGGAGTCGCTCTGGAAACACCATATATTTT; CDR3aa: CSAGSRSGNTIYF
j_gene: TRBJ1-5; d_gene: TRBD1; v_gene: TRBV19; abundance: -; CDR3nt: TGTGCCAGTAGTATATTTACAGGGGATCAGCCCCAGCATTTT; CDR3aa: CASSIFTGDQPQHF
j_gene: TRBJ2-2; d_gene: -; v_gene: TRBV30; abundance: -; CDR3nt: TGTGCCTGGAAGGCCAGTCAGACTAACACCGGGGAGCTGTTTTTT; CDR3aa: CAWKASQTNTGELFF
j_gene: TRBJ2-1; d_gene: TRBD2; v_gene: TRBV5-1; abundance: once; CDR3nt: TGCGCCAGCAGCCCAGTTCTAGCGGGAGGTCAGGGGAATGAGCAGTTCTTC; CDR3aa: CASSPVLAGGQGNEQFF
j_gene: TRBJ2-1; d_gene: -; v_gene: TRBV5-1; abundance: few; CDR3nt: TGCGCCAGCAGCTTGGATGCGGATTCCTACAATGAGCAGTTCTTC; CDR3aa: CASSLDADSYNEQFF
j_gene: TRBJ1-2; d_gene: TRBD1; v_gene: TRBV20-1; abundance: -; CDR3nt: TGCAGTGCTAGTGAGGCAGGGGGCAGTGGCTACACCTTC; CDR3aa: CSASEAGGSGYTF
j_gene: TRBJ2-7; d_gene: -; v_gene: TRBV15; abundance: -; CDR3nt: TGTGCCACCAGCAGACGAGCAGGGGACGAGCAGTACTTC; CDR3aa: CATSRRAGDEQYF
j_gene: TRBJ2-3; d_gene: TRBD2; v_gene: TRBV9; abundance: -; CDR3nt: TGTGCCAGCAGCCCTCTCGGAGCGGGGGGTGCAGATACGCAGTATTTT; CDR3aa: CASSPLGAGGADTQYF
j_gene: TRBJ2-1; d_gene: TRBD2; v_gene: TRBV4-1; abundance: -; CDR3nt: TGCGCCAGCAGCCAAGGTCTAGCGGGGGGTCCCTACTCCTACAATGAGCAGTTCTTC; CDR3aa: CASSQGLAGGPYSYNEQFF
j_gene: TRBJ1-5; d_gene: -; v_gene: TRBV9; abundance: -; CDR3nt: TGTGCCAGCAGCCGGGACTCCCTAAATCAGCCCCAGCATTTT; CDR3aa: CASSRDSLNQPQHF
j_gene: TRBJ1-1; d_gene: TRBD1; v_gene: TRBV6-5; abundance: -; CDR3nt: TGTGCCAGCGTTACTACAGGGGGAACTGAAGCTTTCTTT; CDR3aa: CASVTTGGTEAFF
j_gene: TRBJ1-1; d_gene: -; v_gene: TRBV9; abundance: -; CDR3nt: TGTGCCAGCAGCGGGTTCGGGGGGCGAGGGACTGAAGCTTTCTTT; CDR3aa: CASSGFGGRGTEAFF
j_gene: TRBJ1-4; d_gene: TRBD1; v_gene: TRBV4-1; abundance: -; CDR3nt: TGCGCCAGCAGCCCCTCGATGGACAGGGGTCTTAGGGGGCCCCGTGAAAAACTGTTTTTT; CDR3aa: CASSPSMDRGLRGPREKLFF
j_gene: TRBJ1-2; d_gene: TRBD1; v_gene: TRBV7-3; abundance: -; CDR3nt: TGTGCCAGCAGCCCCAAACCCGGGACAGGGTTTGGCTACACCTTC; CDR3aa: CASSPKPGTGFGYTF
j_gene: TRBJ2-5; d_gene: -; v_gene: TRBV25-1; abundance: -; CDR3nt: TGTGCCAGCGACAATACCGGGACACCTCAAGAGACCCAGTACTTC; CDR3aa: CASDNTGTPQETQYF
j_gene: TRBJ2-7; d_gene: TRBD2; v_gene: TRBV5-4; abundance: -; CDR3nt: TGTGCCAGCAGCTTGGACGGGGGGGCGGACGAGCAGTACTTC; CDR3aa: CASSLDGGADEQYF
j_gene: TRBJ2-5; d_gene: TRBD2; v_gene: TRBV18; abundance: -; CDR3nt: TGTGCCAGCTCACCAACTAGCGGGGGGGCACCAGAGACCCAGTACTTC; CDR3aa: CASSPTSGGAPETQYF
j_gene: TRBJ1-6; d_gene: -; v_gene: TRBV5-6; abundance: -; CDR3nt: TGTGCCAGCAGCTTGGACGAGTCACCCCTCCACTTT; CDR3aa: CASSLDESPLHF
j_gene: TRBJ1-2; d_gene: TRBD1; v_gene: TRBV19; abundance: -; CDR3nt: TGTGCCAGTAGTATAACCCCCTTTACGTTGGGACAGGGGGGCCTCCCCTATGGCTACACCTTC; CDR3aa: CASSITPFTLGQGGLPYGYTF
j_gene: TRBJ2-3; d_gene: TRBD2; v_gene: TRBV18; abundance: -; CDR3nt: TGTGCCAGCTCACCAGTGACTAGCGGGAGGGCCGGTAGCACAGATACGCAGTATTTT; CDR3aa: CASSPVTSGRAGSTDTQYF
j_gene: TRBJ1-2; d_gene: TRBD1; v_gene: TRBV18; abundance: -; CDR3nt: TGTGCCAGCTCACCAAGGACAGGGGACAATTACTATGGCTACACCTTC; CDR3aa: CASSPRTGDNYYGYTF
j_gene: TRBJ2-7; d_gene: -; v_gene: TRBV6-5; abundance: -; CDR3nt: TGTGCCACTCAGGGTCCGGGTTGGGGCGAGCAGTACTTC; CDR3aa: CATQGPGWGEQYF
j_gene: TRBJ1-4; d_gene: TRBD1; v_gene: TRBV7-2; abundance: -; CDR3nt: TGTGCCAGCAGCTTGGGGACAGATGGGGAAAAACTGTTTTTT; CDR3aa: CASSLGTDGEKLFF
j_gene: TRBJ2-4; d_gene: TRBD2; v_gene: TRBV14; abundance: -; CDR3nt: TGTGCCAGCAGCCAAGAATCGGGGGGAGGGAACAAAAACATTCAGTACTTC; CDR3aa: CASSQESGGGNKNIQYF
j_gene: TRBJ1-5; d_gene: -; v_gene: TRBV3-1/TRBV3-2; abundance: -; CDR3nt: TGTGCCAGCAGCCAAGATTTTAGTGGGGGGCAGCCCCAGCATTTT; CDR3aa: CASSQDFSGGQPQHF
j_gene: TRBJ2-1; d_gene: -; v_gene: TRBV9; abundance: -; CDR3nt: TGTGCCAGCAGCGTGGTCGTGGGAGGATCAAGTGAGCAGTTCTTC; CDR3aa: CASSVVVGGSSEQFF
j_gene: TRBJ1-2; d_gene: -; v_gene: TRBV28; abundance: -; CDR3nt: TGTGCCACCGACAAGGACACCCTAGGCTACACCTTC; CDR3aa: CATDKDTLGYTF
j_gene: TRBJ2-7; d_gene: -; v_gene: TRBV30; abundance: -; CDR3nt: TGTGCCTGGAGTGACGCACTACAAGGGGCGCTTTCCTACGAGCAGTACTTC; CDR3aa: CAWSDALQGALSYEQYF
j_gene: TRBJ2-1; d_gene: TRBD2; v_gene: TRBV16; abundance: -; CDR3nt: TGTGCCAGCAGCAGATGGACTAGCGGGCACAATGAGCAGTTCTTC; CDR3aa: CASSRWTSGHNEQFF
j_gene: TRBJ2-4; d_gene: TRBD1; v_gene: TRBV2; abundance: -; CDR3nt: TGTGCCAGCAGTGCCGGGACAGTCTTGTGGATAGCCAAAAACATTCAGTACTTC; CDR3aa: CASSAGTVLWIAKNIQYF
j_gene: TRBJ2-7; d_gene: TRBD2; v_gene: TRBV19; abundance: -; CDR3nt: TGTGCCAGTAGTTCGACTAGCGGGGGCGCCTACGAGCAGTACTTC; CDR3aa: CASSSTSGGAYEQYF
j_gene: TRBJ1-4; d_gene: -; v_gene: TRBV2; abundance: -; CDR3nt: TGTGCCAGCAGGGACAGCCTCAATGAAAAACTGTTTTTT; CDR3aa: CASRDSLNEKLFF
j_gene: TRBJ2-5; d_gene: TRBD2; v_gene: TRBV13; abundance: -; CDR3nt: TGTGCCAGCAGCCAGAGACTAGCGGGAGACCCACAAGAGACCCAGTACTTC; CDR3aa: CASSQRLAGDPQETQYF
j_gene: TRBJ1-1; d_gene: -; v_gene: TRBV27; abundance: -; CDR3nt: TGTGCCAGCAGTTTTAATAAGAACACTGAAGCTTTCTTT; CDR3aa: CASSFNKNTEAFF
j_gene: TRBJ2-7; d_gene: -; v_gene: TRBV30; abundance: -; CDR3nt: TGTGCCTGGAGACAAGACACGTCCTACGAGCAGTACTTC; CDR3aa: CAWRQDTSYEQYF
j_gene: TRBJ1-4; d_gene: -; v_gene: TRBV21-1; abundance: -; CDR3nt: TGTGCCAGCAGCAAACAAGAGGGTCCGCGGTCGGCTTCGGGGGTGGACGAAAAACTGTTTTTT; CDR3aa: CASSKQEGPRSASGVDEKLFF
j_gene: TRBJ2-5; d_gene: -; v_gene: TRBV2; abundance: -; CDR3nt: TGTGCCAGCAGGCCTTTATGGGGGGGCGGGGAGACCCAGTACTTC; CDR3aa: CASRPLWGGGETQYF
j_gene: TRBJ2-5; d_gene: TRBD2; v_gene: TRBV18; abundance: -; CDR3nt: TGTGCCAGCTCAACCTTAGCGGGGTTAGAGACCCAGTACTTC; CDR3aa: CASSTLAGLETQYF
j_gene: TRBJ2-3; d_gene: -; v_gene: TRBV7-2; abundance: -; CDR3nt: TGTGCCAGCAGCCCTAACCCGCGACTAGTGGCCGCAGATACGCAGTATTTT; CDR3aa: CASSPNPRLVAADTQYF
j_gene: TRBJ1-4; d_gene: -; v_gene: TRBV2; abundance: -; CDR3nt: TGTGCCAGCAGTGAAGGGGCTCGAAGTAATGAAAAACTGTTTTTT; CDR3aa: CASSEGARSNEKLFF
j_gene: TRBJ2-7; d_gene: -; v_gene: TRBV29-1; abundance: -; CDR3nt: TGCAGCGTTGGATATGGAGCCTACGAGCAGTACTTC; CDR3aa: CSVGYGAYEQYF
j_gene: TRBJ2-7; d_gene: TRBD2; v_gene: TRBV19; abundance: -; CDR3nt: TGTGCCAGTAGTGGAGGGACTAGCGGGAGCTTTGCCTACGAGCAGTACTTC; CDR3aa: CASSGGTSGSFAYEQYF
j_gene: TRBJ1-6; d_gene: TRBD1; v_gene: TRBV30; abundance: -; CDR3nt: TGTGCCTTTTCCGGGACAGGAGCCACCCATGGCTCCTATAATTCACCCCTCCACTTT; CDR3aa: CAFSGTGATHGSYNSPLHF